The clone carrying this TCR beta chain was seen only a few times. As yet, its antigen is unknown. CDR3 length: 14 residues. V gave up 4 bases and J gave up 4 bases, with 12 bases separating them. The germline gives CDR1 SGHTA, CDR2 FQGNSA. The data were taken from a study of T-cell memory formation after mild COVID-19. One entry per CDR3 protein results from TCRdb running MiXCR on the 5' RACE reads. This sample yields roughly 170,000 distinct CDR3 sequences, of which 18% are seen a single time; under 4.5% belongs to the top ten. Study observations and caveats: Clones contracting across day 15 to 85 had a balanced CD4/CD8 profile; later expanding clones leaned CD4+. Whether second-wave clones peaking at day 37 were SARS-CoV-2 specific went unconfirmed. Within pre-infection memory, some responding clones were found, suggesting cross-reactive memory joined.

The clonotype was recovered from a man aged 18 to 30 who had mild COVID-19 (a few samples of this study predate the infection). Cell type and time point are not known. The specimen sequenced was PBMCs or a T cell subset sorted from them (not recorded which). The V call is TRBV7-2, the J call TRBJ2-3; tentatively, D is TRBD1 (5 bases). CDR3 DNA: TGTGCCAGCAGCTATGGGGCCTTCGCAGATACGCAGTATTTT. Protein: CASSYGAFADTQYF.